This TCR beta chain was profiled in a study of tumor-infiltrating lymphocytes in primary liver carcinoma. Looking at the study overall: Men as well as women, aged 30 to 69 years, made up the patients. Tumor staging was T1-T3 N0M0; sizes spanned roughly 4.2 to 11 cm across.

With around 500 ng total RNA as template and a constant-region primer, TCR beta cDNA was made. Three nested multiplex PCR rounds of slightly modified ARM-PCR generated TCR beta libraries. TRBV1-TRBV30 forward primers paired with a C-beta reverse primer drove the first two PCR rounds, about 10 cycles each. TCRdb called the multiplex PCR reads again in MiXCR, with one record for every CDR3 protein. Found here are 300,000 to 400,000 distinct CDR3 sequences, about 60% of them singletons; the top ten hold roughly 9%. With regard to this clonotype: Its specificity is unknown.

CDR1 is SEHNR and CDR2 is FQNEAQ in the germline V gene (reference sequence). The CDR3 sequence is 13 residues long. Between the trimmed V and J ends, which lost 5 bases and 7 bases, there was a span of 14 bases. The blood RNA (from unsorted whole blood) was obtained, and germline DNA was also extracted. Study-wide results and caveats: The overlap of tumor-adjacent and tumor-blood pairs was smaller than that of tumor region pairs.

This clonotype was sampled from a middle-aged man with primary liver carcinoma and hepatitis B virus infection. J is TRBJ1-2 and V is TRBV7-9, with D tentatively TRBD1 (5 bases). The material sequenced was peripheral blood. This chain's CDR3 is CASSDQGVSGYTF. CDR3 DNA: TGTGCCAGCAGCGATCAGGGAGTAAGTGGCTACACCTTC.